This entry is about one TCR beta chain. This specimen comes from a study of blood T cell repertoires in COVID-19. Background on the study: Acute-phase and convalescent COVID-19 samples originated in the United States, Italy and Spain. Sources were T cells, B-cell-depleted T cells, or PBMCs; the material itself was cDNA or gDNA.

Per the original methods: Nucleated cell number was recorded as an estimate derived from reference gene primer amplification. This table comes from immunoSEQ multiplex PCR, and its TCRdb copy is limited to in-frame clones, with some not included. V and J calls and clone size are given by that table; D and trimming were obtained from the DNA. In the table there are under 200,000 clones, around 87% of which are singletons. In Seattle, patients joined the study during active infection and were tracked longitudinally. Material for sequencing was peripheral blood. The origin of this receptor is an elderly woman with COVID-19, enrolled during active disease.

The CDR3 reads CASSVEDRGIQYF. Here the CDR3 DNA reads TGTGCCAGCAGCGTAGAAGACCGGGGGATTCAGTACTTC. This sequence joins TRBV9 and TRBJ2-4, with D possibly TRBD2 on 6 matching bases. CDR1 and CDR2 (germline): SGDLS, YYNGEE. Trimming took 0 bases from V and 10 from J, leaving 11 bases between them. CDR3 length equals 13 residues.